This T cell receptor beta chain was sequenced in a study of Graves' ophthalmopathy and Graves' hyperthyroidism. This CDR3 is built from 13 residues. After removal of 4 bases from V and 5 bases from J, the junction contained 5 bases not matched to a gene. The evidence that diagnosis relied on was clinical symptoms, serum thyroxine, TRAb, thyroid ultrasound and orbital computed tomography. Amplified TCR beta CDR3 regions were obtained using RNA transcripts as template. The workflow started with a first-round RT-PCR run with HTBI primers and then moved on to a second-round multiplex PCR. TCRdb passed the multiplex PCR reads through MiXCR, listing each CDR3 protein once. The table shows 500,000 to 700,000 distinct CDR3 sequences, with 22% occurring only once. This clonotype was found many times. Its antigen remains unidentified. Overall study findings and caveats: Most thyroid clonotypes with frequency above 0.001 were detected in blood too. Ophthalmopathy progression was predicted with 70.59% sensitivity and around 72% specificity.

Input material: peripheral blood. This receptor was taken from a woman aged 18-29 years with stable Graves' hyperthyroidism. Some clones in this sample may be carry-over from other donors' samples. The rearrangement links TRBV12-3 or TRBV12-4 to TRBJ2-7, with 7 bases aligning to TRBD2. CDR3 protein: CASSSPGGHEQYF. DNA of the CDR3: TGTGCCAGCAGTTCCCCGGGAGGACACGAGCAGTACTTC.